This T cell receptor (beta chain) was obtained from a study of T cells in Graves' hyperthyroidism and ophthalmopathy (dated by TCRdb to about 2019). Regarding the research as a whole: To identify TCR V-J signatures that set the groups apart, the researchers used a discovery cohort of 90 to 100 patients, made up of under 45 with Graves' ophthalmopathy and about 60 with stable Graves' hyperthyroidism. For training and testing, the 100 or so patients in the discovery cohort were randomly divided in a 7:3 ratio. Whether ophthalmopathy could be predicted prospectively was tested in an independent validation cohort made up of 18 to 20 hyperthyroidism patients plus 17 patients who later progressed to ophthalmopathy. Thyroid tissue and blood T-cell repertoires from six Graves' hyperthyroidism patients were also compared in the study. TCR Vbeta CDR3 sequencing of roughly 140 peripheral blood samples (43 ophthalmopathy, roughly 74 hyperthyroidism and roughly 17 progressor patients) is reported in the paper. After blood sampling, hyperthyroidism patients were treated with methimazole at a starting dose of 30 mg daily, and ophthalmopathy patients were treated with high-dose intravenous methylprednisolone.

Exclusion was applied to patients with uncontrolled infections, other autoimmune diseases, pregnancy or lactation. Diagnoses were established on the basis of clinical symptoms, serum thyroxine and TRAb, thyroid ultrasound, and orbital computed tomography. Total RNA was extracted using Trizol reagent, and RNA quality was assessed on an Agilent 2100 Bioanalyzer. Amplification of TCR beta CDR3 regions was carried out from RNA transcripts. For the first round of RT-PCR on the TCR CDR3, the HTBI primer set was used together with the Qiagen OneStep RT-PCR kit. Libraries were constructed in a second round of multiplex PCR, after which size selection and purification were carried out. Sequencing of the libraries was done on an Illumina HiSeq2000 using paired-end 100 bp reads. Turning to the authors' computational methods: Raw data were processed with SOAPnuke, discarding reads with adapters, uncalled bases, mean Phred below 15, or no exact constant-primer or identifier match. High-quality paired reads were merged with COPE v1.2.5, and unique nucleotide sequences were defined as clonotypes. MiTCR v1.1 was used to align clonotypes to the IMGT TRBV, TRBD and TRBJ reference segments. Analysis was restricted to V-J combinations with a frequency above 0.0001, which covered over 98% of repertoires. The TCS score was defined as the ratio of F50 (clonal expansion) to E x V (chaos), calculated using BLOSUM62-based TCRdist between CDR3 peptides within each V-J. Welch's t-statistics and random forest reduced 450 to 600 V-J features to 13, which were used in a naive Bayes classifier (R e1071). The similarity between thyroid and blood repertoires was quantified using the Morisita-Horn index. The public reads were run again by TCRdb, first through fastp at Q25 and then through MiXCR, and only productive beta chains were kept. Every distinct CDR3 protein forms one entry, paired with its most common genes and DNA. The V and J calls follow TCRdb's processing rather than the paper's. The sample profile shows a few hundred thousand distinct CDR3 sequences; more than 45% of them were found once. The ten largest make up roughly 20% of the sample.

V sheds 7 bases and J sheds 4 bases, leaving 16 bases between their ends. From the cysteine up to the phenylalanine, the CDR3 has a length of 14 residues. Only CDR3 DNA remains: 42 bases, in frame from the first base. CDR1 is given as SGHTA and CDR2 as FQGTGA, both from the germline V gene. Regarding this clonotype: Its cognate antigen has yet to be identified. A much larger clone lies one base from this, so it may be a read error.

What the study reported, not specific to this receptor: Sample size was not statistically predetermined, and blinding of investigators to group allocation was not performed. Most expanded thyroid clonotypes (frequency above 0.001) were also detected in blood, suggesting blood repertoires may reflect thyroid immune responses. Ophthalmopathy was separated from stable hyperthyroidism by a 13 V-J signature model, with 85% to 90% sensitivity and about 84% specificity obtained in cross-validation and 80%/75% obtained in testing. In validation, the model predicted progression to ophthalmopathy with around 71% sensitivity and over 72% specificity, a median of about 6.7 months before onset.

The clonotype comes from an adult woman with Graves' disease, either hyperthyroidism or ophthalmopathy (not recorded which). The sequence joins TRBV7-3 to TRBJ2-5; the D gene lacks a confident call. The sample was peripheral blood or thyroid tissue (not recorded which). CDR3 sequence: CASKLNARGETQYF. The sequence in DNA is TGTGCCAGCAAATTAAACGCCCGCGGAGAGACCCAGTACTTC.